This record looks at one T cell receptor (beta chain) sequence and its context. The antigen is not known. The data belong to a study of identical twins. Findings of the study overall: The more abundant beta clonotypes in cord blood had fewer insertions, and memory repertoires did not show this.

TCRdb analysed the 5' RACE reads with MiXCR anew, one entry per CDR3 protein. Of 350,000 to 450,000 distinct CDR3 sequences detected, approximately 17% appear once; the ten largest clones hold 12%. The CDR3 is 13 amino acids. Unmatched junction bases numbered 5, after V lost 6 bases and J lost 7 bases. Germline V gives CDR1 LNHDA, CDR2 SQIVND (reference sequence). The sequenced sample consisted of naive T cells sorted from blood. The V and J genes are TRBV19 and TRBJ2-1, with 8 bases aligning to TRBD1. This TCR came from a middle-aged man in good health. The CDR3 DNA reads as TGTGCCAGTAGGCAGGACAGGGTAAATGAGCAGTTCTTC. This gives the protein CASRQDRVNEQFF.